The source of this TCR beta chain is a study of cytomegalovirus exposure and HLA in healthy donors. Study-level findings and limits: Most TCR sequences proved rare, with some public TCRs found in many donors. Per a prior analysis, the majority of TCR beta V segments were productive roughly 87% or roughly 30% of the time.

This CDR3 spans 12 amino acids. Germline V gene data show CDR1 as SNHLY and CDR2 as FYNNEI. Trimming cost V 8 bases and J 2 bases, with 9 bases left between them. The table lists this clone with a few counts. No antigen is known for it. The primer mix had 60 Vbeta and 13 Jbeta primers. Original processing notes: An analysis performed later counted around 80 million unique TCR beta chains (roughly 10 million of them shared). TCRdb's table, derived via immunoSEQ multiplex PCR, lists solely in-frame clones and lacks some. The V and J calls and clone size were taken over from that table, and D and trimming were inferred from the DNA. This table has about 160,000 clones, approximately 80% appearing once.

This chain uses TRBV2 with TRBJ2-5, with D possibly TRBD1 on 5 matching bases. The TCR comes from a woman aged 50 to 60 in good health and CMV-seronegative. Sequencing input: PBMCs. The CDR3: CASLQGQETQYF. Written as DNA, the CDR3 is TGTGCCAGCCTTCAGGGACAAGAGACCCAGTACTTC.